Shown below are 23 T cell receptor beta chains from a single sample sequenced in a study of cytomegalovirus exposure and HLA in healthy donors. Use of 60 Vbeta and 13 Jbeta primers characterized the PCR. Data came from immunoSEQ multiplex PCR; TCRdb stores just in-frame clones and leaves some out. The data hold some 65,000 clones, with 71% observed a single time. The sequencing input was PBMCs. The receptor set was obtained from a middle-aged man in good health and CMV-seropositive.

This sequence joins TRBV27 and TRBJ1-4; D not certain. V was cut by 6 bases and J by 5 bases, with 7 bases left in between. This CDR3 region has 12 residues. From germline, CDR1 is MNHEY and CDR2 SMNVEV (reference sequence). CDR3 protein: CASSSLNEKLFF. CDR3 nucleotide sequence: TGTGCCAGCAGCTCTTTAAATGAAAAACTGTTTTTT.

The chain employs TRBV4-2 and TRBJ2-1; 7 positions match TRBD2. V was clipped by 0 bases and J by 5 bases; unmatched bases: 10. Germline CDR1 and CDR2: LGHNA and YNFKEQ. The CDR3 loop spans 17 amino acids. This chain's CDR3 is CASSQDGGSFIHNEQFF. CDR3 in DNA: TGTGCCAGCAGCCAAGATGGCGGGAGCTTTATCCACAATGAGCAGTTCTTC.

With regard to this clone: A far larger clone is only one base removed, so a read error is likely. The chain couples TRBV5-1 to TRBJ2-7; no reliable D call. This CDR3 contains 17 residues. The germline V gene encodes CDR1 SGHRS and CDR2 YFSETQ. The CDR3: CACSLFPNTIPSYEQYF. CDR3 nucleotides: TGCGCCTGCAGCTTGTTCCCGAACACAATTCCGTCCTACGAGCAGTACTTC.

The chain employs TRBV7-2 and TRBJ2-1; 10 bases agree with TRBD1. Germline V gives CDR1 SGHTA, CDR2 FQGNSA. The CDR3 extends over 16 amino acids. The ends lost 1 base at V and 6 bases at J; junction bases unmatched: 6. Here the CDR3 reads CASSLVGTGAVNEQFF. The CDR3 nucleotides read TGTGCCAGCAGCTTAGTCGGGACAGGGGCTGTCAATGAGCAGTTCTTC.

This clone was recorded a few times. The chain is built from TRBV5-1 and TRBJ2-2, with D maybe TRBD1 (6 bases). Trimming cost V 5 bases and J 1 base, with 9 bases left between them. The CDR3 spans 14 residues. Germline CDR1 SGHRS, CDR2 YFSETQ. CDR3 amino acids: CASRRTENTGELFF. The CDR3, as DNA: TGCGCCAGCAGACGGACAGAGAACACCGGGGAGCTGTTTTTT.

This clone occurred once. Here the CDR3 omits its conserved ending phenylalanine or tryptophan, so a read error is the likely source. Because the CDR3's place on the DNA is in doubt, the DNA is left out and the CDR3 is given as listed by TCRdb. V and J are TRBV7-9 and TRBJ1-2. Per germline, CDR1 SEHNR and CDR2 FQNEAQ (reference sequence). The CDR3 spans 12 amino acids, including both terminal residues. CDR3: CASSTSGALFII.

The rearrangement uses TRBV7-8 and TRBJ2-2; D possibly corresponds to TRBD2 (6 bases). V lost 4 bases, J lost 7 bases, and 13 bases lay in between. This CDR3 has 14 amino acids. From germline, CDR1 is SGHVS and CDR2 FQNEAQ. The chain's CDR3 is CASSSRLVRGELFF. CDR3 nucleotide sequence: TGTGCCAGCAGCTCCCGACTAGTCCGCGGGGAGCTGTTTTTT. Supplemented by reference TRBV7-8 and TRBJ2-2, the full variable domain reads GAGVSQSPRYKVAKRGQDVALRCDPISGHVSLFWYQQALGQGPEFLTYFQNEAQLDKSGLPSDRFFAERPEGSVSTLKIQRTQQEDSAVYLCASSSRLVRGELFFGEGSRLTVL.

The chain couples TRBV6-5 to TRBJ1-3; no firm D call. The CDR3 is 15 residues long. Between the trimmed V and J ends, which lost 6 bases and 4 bases, there was a span of 16 bases. Germline lookup yields CDR1 MNHEY and CDR2 SVGAGI. The CDR3: CASSIARGGGNTIYF. The CDR3 DNA reads as TGTGCCAGCAGCATCGCACGCGGAGGCGGAAACACCATATATTTT.

The rearrangement uses TRBV9 and TRBJ2-1, with TRBD2 identical over 9 bases. This CDR3 spans 15 amino acids. After removal of 3 bases from V and 6 bases from J, the junction contained 7 bases not matched to a gene. Germline V CDR1 and CDR2: SGDLS, YYNGEE. CDR3 bases: TGTGCCAGCAGCGGGCCTAGCGGGGTTACCAATGAGCAGTTCTTC. Translation: CASSGPSGVTNEQFF.

This chain joins TRBV7-9 and TRBJ1-1; D possibly corresponds to TRBD1 (6 bases). The CDR3 has 14 amino acids. The V end lost 4 bases, the J end lost 7 bases, and 16 bases lay between the germline ends. CDR1 and CDR2 from the germline V gene are SEHNR and FQNEAQ (reference sequence). CDR3 nucleotide sequence: TGTGCCAGCAGCTCAACGACAGGCGCCCTTGAAGCTTTCTTT. Translation gives CASSSTTGALEAFF.

The genes are TRBV27 and TRBJ2-7; 8 nucleotides line up with TRBD1. Trimming took 3 bases from V and 5 from J; bases not matched to a gene: 6. The CDR3 spans 14 residues. CDR1 is MNHEY, CDR2 SMNVEV, per germline (reference sequence). CDR3 in DNA: TGTGCCAGCAGTTTCCTGGACAGGGACCACGAGCAGTACTTC. It translates to CASSFLDRDHEQYF.

V gene TRBV13 combines with J gene TRBJ2-1; possible D gene TRBD2, 6 bases. From germline, CDR1 is PRHDT and CDR2 FYEKMQ (reference sequence). V was shortened by 3 bases and J by 2 bases, with 11 bases between the two germline ends. The CDR3 is 15 amino acids. The CDR3 DNA is TGTGCCAGCAGCTTTCGGGGGAACGCCTACAATGAGCAGTTCTTC. It specifies CASSFRGNAYNEQFF.

The chain employs TRBV28 and TRBJ2-3; no clear D gene. V was trimmed by 6 bases and J by 2 bases, leaving 9 bases between them. The CDR3 length is 13 residues. Per germline, CDR1 MDHEN and CDR2 SYDVKM. In DNA, the CDR3 is TGTGCCAGCAGAGCTCCTACCACAGATACGCAGTATTTT. This translates into CASRAPTTDTQYF.

The chain uses TRBV7-6 and TRBJ2-7; 13 nucleotides line up with TRBD2. The length of the CDR3 is 18 residues. V was clipped by 5 bases and J by 1 base; unmatched bases: 11. Per germline, CDR1 SGHVS and CDR2 FNYEAQ. The CDR3 region is CASSARSGLAGVSYEQYF. CDR3 coding DNA: TGTGCCAGCAGCGCCCGATCTGGACTAGCGGGAGTATCCTACGAGCAGTACTTC.

Notes on this clone: One end of the junction is discordant with germline, which a read error may explain. The genes are TRBV7-2 and TRBJ2-3; 9 nucleotides align to TRBD2. Germline CDR1 and CDR2: SGHTA and FQGNSA. The CDR3 runs to 12 residues. This CDR3 reads CASSLAYAGGPF. Written as DNA, the CDR3 is TGTGCCAGCAGCTTAGCGTATGCGGGGGGGCCCTTT.

This clone was counted between two and nine times. V is TRBV5-1 and J is TRBJ1-2; 8 positions agree with TRBD1. CDR1 is SGHRS and CDR2 is YFSETQ in the germline V gene. The CDR3 is 13 residues long. J lost 8 bases, V lost 6 bases, and 9 bases had no gene match. For the CDR3, the DNA is TGCGCCAGCACCAACGCAGGGGGCTGGGGCTACACCTTC. It specifies CASTNAGGWGYTF.

A single count supports this clone. The chain recombines TRBV4-1 with TRBJ2-6; TRBD1 matches at 8 bases. Losses at the gene ends were 2 bases for V and 0 bases for J; bases not matched to a gene: 6. Per the germline V gene, CDR1 is MGHRA and CDR2 is YSYEKL. The CDR3 runs to 18 residues. CDR3 amino acids: CASSQSDRGSSGANVLTF. In nucleotides, the CDR3 is TGCGCCAGCAGCCAATCCGACAGGGGAAGCTCTGGGGCCAACGTCCTGACTTTC.

The gene calls are TRBV5-4 and TRBJ2-1; 11 nucleotides match TRBD1. Germline CDR1 reads SGHNT; CDR2 reads YYREEE (reference sequence). The CDR3 extends over 17 amino acids. The J segment lost 6 bases and the V segment lost 3 bases, leaving 11 bases of the junction unmatched. The CDR3 region has the DNA TGTGCCAGCAGCTACGGACAGGGGGCGCCTCTAAGCAATGAGCAGTTCTTC. Its protein is CASSYGQGAPLSNEQFF.

This rearrangement joins TRBV7-8 to TRBJ1-3, with a weak D call TRBD1 (6 bases). The ends were cut back, 0 bases at V and 10 bases at J, with 16 bases in the middle. This CDR3 comprises 15 residues. Germline V gene sequence: CDR1 SGHVS, CDR2 FQNEAQ. CDR3 sequence (DNA): TGTGCCAGCAGCTTAGCGCTAGGACAGCTCGATACCATATATTTT. Its protein product is CASSLALGQLDTIYF.

This clone turned up a few times. The chain carries TRBV19 and TRBJ1-5; D call uncertain. This CDR3 comprises 14 residues. With 3 bases removed from V and 5 bases from J, the gap between germline ends came to 11 bases. Germline CDR1 reads LNHDA; CDR2 reads SQIVND (reference sequence). CDR3 nucleotides: TGTGCCAGTAGTATGGCCGGGGAGGATCAGCCCCAGCATTTT. This gives the protein CASSMAGEDQPQHF.

The chain employs TRBV2 and TRBJ2-3, with 7 bases lining up with TRBD2. The junction had 5 bases not matched to a gene; V was cut back by 4 bases and J by 4 bases. The length of the CDR3 is 14 residues. Germline loops: CDR1 SNHLY, CDR2 FYNNEI. The CDR3 DNA follows: TGTGCCAGCAGTGGGGGGGGTTTCGCAGATACGCAGTATTTT. As protein: CASSGGGFADTQYF.

The V gene is TRBV19, the J gene TRBJ1-5, with a tentative D call TRBD1 (6 bases). The germline gives CDR1 LNHDA, CDR2 SQIVND (reference sequence). V was clipped by 6 bases and J by 1 base, with 13 bases between them. This CDR3 has 15 residues. The chain's CDR3 is CASSLAGQSNQPQHF. The CDR3 nucleotides are TGTGCCAGTAGCCTCGCCGGACAGAGCAATCAGCCCCAGCATTTT.

V is TRBV7-8 and J is TRBJ1-5, with 8 bases matching TRBD1. Germline lookup yields CDR1 SGHVS and CDR2 FQNEAQ. This CDR3 has 17 amino acids. The J segment lost 0 bases and the V segment lost 3 bases, leaving 7 bases of the junction unmatched. DNA of the CDR3: TGTGCCAGCAGCTTTGACAGGGGCATCTATAGCAATCAGCCCCAGCATTTT. This translates into CASSFDRGIYSNQPQHF.